The 18 T cell receptor beta chains in this list originate from one sample, sequenced in a study of T cells in Graves' hyperthyroidism and ophthalmopathy. TCR beta CDR3 regions were amplified from RNA transcripts. Researchers ran a first-round RT-PCR on the TCR CDR3 using the HTBI primer set. TCRdb re-called the multiplex PCR reads through MiXCR, storing one row per CDR3 protein. This sample has around 600,000 distinct CDR3 sequences, with about 14% found just once. The sequenced sample consisted of blood. Receptors were obtained from a woman aged 45-65 years with Graves' ophthalmopathy.

This clonotype was seen at least ten times. The chain recombines TRBV12-3 or TRBV12-4 with TRBJ2-1; D unclear. CDR3 length: 14 residues. V was pared by 3 bases and J by 13 bases, with 19 bases between. As DNA, the CDR3 is TGTGCCAGCAGTTTGTTGTCAGGTGTCGGGTTACAGTTCTTC. Translated, it gives CASSLLSGVGLQFF.

This clonotype came up many times. The gene calls are TRBV11-2 and TRBJ2-5; D may correspond to TRBD1 or TRBD2 (6 bases each). V was shortened by 3 bases and J by 4 bases, with 9 bases between the two germline ends. In germline, CDR1 is SGHAT, CDR2 FQNNGV. This CDR3 region has 13 residues. Here the CDR3 reads CASSFGGTETQYF. The CDR3, as DNA: TGTGCCAGCAGCTTCGGGGGCACAGAGACCCAGTACTTC.

This clonotype was observed at least ten times. This chain links TRBV7-6 with TRBJ2-3, with TRBD2 identical over 10 bases. The CDR3 is 17 amino acids. V dropped 5 bases and J dropped 3; count of bases not matched to a gene: 11. The germline V gene encodes CDR1 SGHVS and CDR2 FNYEAQ. The CDR3 sequence: CASSPRASGSFTDTQYF. The CDR3 DNA sequence: TGTGCCAGCAGCCCCCGGGCTAGCGGGAGTTTTACAGATACGCAGTATTTT.

V and J are TRBV15 and TRBJ2-1; 8 bases agree with TRBD2. V trimming: 0 bases; J trimming: 4 bases; junction bases outside the gene matches: 8. CDR1 LNHNV and CDR2 YYDKDF come from the germline V gene (reference sequence). The CDR3 has 17 residues. The DNA of the CDR3 is TGTGCCACCAGCAGAGATAGGAGGATAGCGGGGTACAATGAGCAGTTCTTC. The encoded protein is CATSRDRRIAGYNEQFF.

This clonotype showed up just a few times. This rearrangement joins TRBV3-1 to TRBJ2-2; TRBD2 matches 7 bases. The CDR3 has 17 residues. V trimming: 1 base; J trimming: 6 bases; junction bases outside the gene matches: 11. The germline CDR1 and CDR2 sequences are LGHDT and YNNKEL (reference sequence). The CDR3 nucleotides are TGTGCCAGCAGCCAAGTGGGGGGGAGGAGTGGAGCCGGGGAGCTGTTTTTT. Translating gives CASSQVGGRSGAGELFF. Filled out from reference TRBV3-1 and TRBJ2-2, the complete variable domain reads DTAVSQTPKYLVTQMGNDKSIKCEQNLGHDTMYWYKQDSKKFLKIMFSYNNKELIINETVPNRFSPKSPDKAHLNLHINSLELGDSAVYFCASSQVGGRSGAGELFFGEGSRLTVL.

This chain connects TRBV5-1 to TRBJ1-6; no definite D call. The ends were cut back, 2 bases at V and 5 bases at J, with 8 bases in the middle. Germline V gene lookup returns CDR1 SGHRS and CDR2 YFSETQ. This CDR3 has 14 amino acids. The CDR3 sequence: CASSFGPDNSPLHF. CDR3 DNA: TGCGCCAGCAGCTTTGGCCCCGATAATTCACCCCTCCACTTT.

This clonotype came up a few times. The chain joins TRBV28 to TRBJ1-5, with 12 bases that match TRBD1. With V trimmed by 5 bases and J by 5 bases, 4 bases remained unmatched. Germline CDR1 MDHEN, CDR2 SYDVKM. The CDR3 covers 15 residues. The CDR3 DNA sequence: TGTGCCAGCAGTCCCGGGACAGGGGGCCATCAGCCCCAGCATTTT. The encoded protein is CASSPGTGGHQPQHF.

This clonotype has at least ten counts. The chain joins TRBV12-3 or TRBV12-4 to TRBJ2-1; the match to TRBD2 covers 7 bases. The J segment lost 3 bases and the V segment lost 5 bases, leaving 10 bases of the junction unmatched. This CDR3 region has 16 residues. The CDR3 loop is CASSPGTTRIYNEQFF. The CDR3 bases are TGTGCCAGCAGTCCGGGGACTACTCGCATCTACAATGAGCAGTTCTTC.

The chain has TRBV20-1 and TRBJ2-7; a weak D match, TRBD1 (6 bases). The CDR3 sequence is 12 residues long. Germline values: CDR1 DFQATT, CDR2 SNEGSKA (reference sequence). Trimming cost V 6 bases and J 5 bases, with 14 bases left between them. The CDR3 nucleotides read TGCAGTGCGTCACAGGGTCTGAACGAGCAGTACTTC. It encodes CSASQGLNEQYF.

This clonotype was counted a few times. A much larger clone differs by one base, so this may be a read error. V is TRBV5-1 and J is TRBJ1-1; no clear D gene. The CDR3 is 14 residues long. Germline V gene sequence: CDR1 SGHRS, CDR2 YFSETQ. The V end was cut by 4 bases, the J end by 4 bases, with 14 bases between. The CDR3 here is CASSKKGPSTEAFF. CDR3 DNA sequence: TGCGCCAGCAGCAAAAAAGGTCCGAGCACTGAAGCTTTCTTT.

This clonotype was recorded a few times. The chain employs TRBV12-3 or TRBV12-4 and TRBJ1-1; D may be TRBD1 (5 bases). The CDR3 has 16 amino acids. Trimming took 6 bases from V and 0 from J, leaving 17 bases between them. The DNA for the CDR3 is TGTGCCAGCAGCAGGGAAAAATTCTTAATGAACACTGAAGCTTTCTTT. Its translation: CASSREKFLMNTEAFF.

This clonotype was observed at least ten times. The chain recombines TRBV29-1 with TRBJ2-5, with TRBD1 matching over 8 bases. V dropped 6 bases and J dropped 2; count of bases not matched to a gene: 14. The CDR3 runs 16 residues. CDR1 and CDR2 (germline): SQVTM, ANQGSEA. CDR3 sequence reads: CSVEFRQGWNQETQYF. The CDR3 DNA reads as TGCAGCGTGGAATTTCGACAGGGGTGGAATCAAGAGACCCAGTACTTC.

This chain uses TRBV4-2 with TRBJ1-2, with a tentative D call TRBD1 (6 bases). The V end lost 2 bases, the J end lost 7 bases, and 20 bases lay between the germline ends. CDR1 and CDR2 (germline): LGHNA, YNFKEQ. CDR3 size: 16 residues. The CDR3 coding sequence is TGTGCCAGCAGCCAACCTATAGGCACAGGGAGGTCTGGCTACACCTTC. This codes for CASSQPIGTGRSGYTF.

Ten or more counts support this clonotype. The chain links TRBV20-1 to TRBJ2-1, with 11 nucleotides matching TRBD2. This CDR3 is 14 amino acids long. J lost 7 bases, V lost 3 bases, and 5 bases had no gene match. Per the germline V gene, CDR1 is DFQATT and CDR2 is SNEGSKA (reference sequence). CDR3 nucleotides: TGCAGTGCTAGTGTGCTAGCGGGAGGTAATGAGCAGTTCTTC. Encoded protein: CSASVLAGGNEQFF.

The chain recombines TRBV4-3 with TRBJ2-2, with 7 positions matching TRBD2. The germline V gene encodes CDR1 LGHNA and CDR2 YSLEER. V shed 0 bases, J shed 0 bases, and the junction held 4 bases outside the gene matches. This CDR3 region has 17 residues. CDR3 nucleotide sequence: TGCGCCAGCAGCCAAGAGGCGCTAGCGGCGAACACCGGGGAGCTGTTTTTT. This translates into CASSQEALAANTGELFF.

This clonotype was counted at least ten times. The J gene is TRBJ1-1, the V gene TRBV10-3, with unresolved D. This CDR3 spans 16 amino acids. Germline values: CDR1 ENHRY, CDR2 SYGVKD. The V gene lost 0 bases and the J gene lost 6 bases, with 17 bases spanning the gap. The CDR3 nucleotides are TGTGCCATCAGTGAGTCGATATTTACGACGTCGGCTGAAGCTTTCTTT. Protein sequence: CAISESIFTTSAEAFF.

This clonotype was observed many times. The gene calls are TRBV11-2 and TRBJ2-1; 12 nucleotides agree with TRBD2. V gave up 1 base and J gave up 5 bases; unmatched junction bases: 9. This CDR3 comprises 18 residues. The germline V gene encodes CDR1 SGHAT and CDR2 FQNNGV. This chain's CDR3 is CASSLGVASGRVNNEQFF. CDR3 bases: TGTGCCAGCAGCTTAGGGGTGGCTAGCGGGAGGGTAAACAATGAGCAGTTCTTC.

This clonotype was detected ten times or more. The DNA for the CDR3 is TGCAGTGCTAGAGATAAGGGCTACTCCTACGAGCAGTACTTC. Translation gives CSARDKGYSYEQYF. The rearrangement links TRBV20-1 to TRBJ2-7, with no clear D. V was shortened by 0 bases and J by 0 bases, with 9 bases between the two germline ends. The CDR3 is made up of 14 amino acids. Germline CDR1 DFQATT, CDR2 SNEGSKA (reference sequence).